The sequence of this T cell receptor beta chain was determined in a study of T cell repertoires in cytomegalovirus infection. CDR1 and CDR2 from the germline V gene are SGHDT and YYEEEE. The CDR3 totals 16 residues. The germline V and J ends were trimmed by 2 bases and 6 bases, with 20 bases remaining between them. TCRdb reanalysed the reads using MiXCR and keeps one entry per CDR3 protein. The sample includes roughly 990,000 distinct CDR3 sequences, more than 25% seen only once; the top ten take 11% to 15%. With regard to this clonotype: The antigen remains unidentified.

The sequence was obtained from a human donor in good health (CMV status not recorded). Some clones in this sample may be carry-over from other donors' samples. The chain links TRBV5-6 to TRBJ1-2, with D unclear. The starting material was cultured CD8+ T cells from PBMCs, obtained from culture after CMV antigen stimulation. CDR3 DNA sequence: TGTGCCAGCAGCTTCGGAAAGGCTCTTGTGGTTCATGGCTACACCTTC. Protein sequence: CASSFGKALVVHGYTF. The full variable domain, completed using reference TRBV5-6 and TRBJ1-2, is DAGVTQSPTHLIKTRGQQVTLRCSPKSGHDTVSWYQQALGQGPQFIFQYYEEEERQRGNFPDRFSGHQFPNYSSELNVNALLLGDSALYLCASSFGKALVVHGYTFGSGTRLTVV.